A single sample gave rise to the 25 T cell receptor beta chains below, sequenced in a study of coeliac disease. Notes on the study in general: In active celiac disease, intraepithelial and lamina propria TRB and TRG repertoires were less clonal than controls.

These receptors lack a known antigen. This table comes from immunoSEQ multiplex PCR, and its TCRdb copy is limited to in-frame clones, with some not included. The sample carries 4,000 to 4,500 clones, less than 75% recorded once. Material: intraepithelial lymphocytes from the gut. The receptor set was obtained from a man aged 65 to 85 with active celiac disease.

The rearrangement joins TRBV30 to TRBJ1-2, with D possibly matching TRBD1 (6 bases). In germline, CDR1 is GTSNPN, CDR2 SVGIG (reference sequence). The CDR3 contains 13 residues. Trimming stripped 0 bases from V and 8 bases from J, with 13 bases between. The CDR3 loop is CAWSVLTGLGYTF. In nucleotides, the CDR3 is TGTGCCTGGAGTGTACTCACAGGGCTGGGCTACACCTTC.

The chain employs TRBV7-4 and TRBJ1-2; 9 bases match TRBD1. The CDR3 has 15 residues. The germline V gene encodes CDR1 SGHVT and CDR2 SQSDAQ. V gave up 2 bases and J gave up 8 bases; unmatched junction bases: 9. In DNA, the CDR3 is TGTGCCAGCAGCTTACCCGGACAGGGGTTTCGGGGCTACACCTTC. It encodes CASSLPGQGFRGYTF.

V is TRBV28 and J is TRBJ2-7; 9 positions match TRBD2. Trimming removed 5 bases from V and 3 bases from J; junction bases left unmatched: 8. CDR1 is MDHEN and CDR2 is SYDVKM in the germline V gene. The CDR3 extends over 15 amino acids. The CDR3 bases are TGTGCCAGCAGTGCTGCCCTAGCGGGAAGCTACGAGCAGTACTTC. This encodes CASSAALAGSYEQYF.

The chain is built from TRBV7-3 and TRBJ2-1, with TRBD1 as a possible D gene (5 bases). This CDR3 contains 15 residues. V was trimmed by 1 base and J by 5 bases, leaving 12 bases between them. Germline V lookup: CDR1 SGHTA, CDR2 FQGTGA. The CDR3 loop reads CASSLRGRTDNEQFF. In nucleotides, the CDR3 is TGTGCCAGCAGCTTAAGGGGCAGAACGGACAATGAGCAGTTCTTC.

By sample fraction, this clone is medium-sized. The rearrangement links TRBV9 to TRBJ2-7, with no clear D. The V end lost 0 bases, the J end lost 0 bases, and 10 bases lay between the germline ends. Germline CDR1 and CDR2: SGDLS and YYNGEE. This CDR3 is 15 amino acids long. Written as DNA, the CDR3 is TGTGCCAGCAGCGTAGGGCTTGGCGGCTCCTACGAGCAGTACTTC. Protein: CASSVGLGGSYEQYF.

This chain joins TRBV25-1 and TRBJ2-5, with 7 bases matching TRBD1. The CDR3 sequence is 13 residues long. The V gene end was trimmed by 1 base and the J gene end by 4 bases; junction bases not matched to a gene: 0. Germline V gives CDR1 MGHDK, CDR2 SYGVNS. Here the CDR3 reads CASSESGGETQYF. The CDR3 nucleotides are TGTGCCAGCAGTGAATCAGGGGGAGAGACCCAGTACTTC.

The chain recombines TRBV30 with TRBJ1-3; a weak D match, TRBD1 (6 bases). Germline loops: CDR1 GTSNPN, CDR2 SVGIG (reference sequence). CDR3 size: 15 residues. The V end lost 7 bases, the J end lost 2 bases, and 18 bases lay between the germline ends. The CDR3 nucleotides read TGTGCCTTCTTAGGGGGGGCCGGAGCTGGAAACACCATATATTTT. Translated: CAFLGGAGAGNTIYF.

This clone was seen a handful of times. The rearrangement joins TRBV27 to TRBJ2-7, with 9 bases that match TRBD2. CDR1 and CDR2 from the germline V gene are MNHEY and SMNVEV (reference sequence). The CDR3 runs 16 residues. V dropped 6 bases and J dropped 3; count of bases not matched to a gene: 12. In DNA form, the CDR3 reads TGTGCCAGCAGGCCAGAAGCGGGGGGAAGACTCTACGAGCAGTACTTC. It is translated as CASRPEAGGRLYEQYF.

This clone has only a few counts. This chain joins TRBV29-1 and TRBJ2-7; 9 bases are shared with TRBD1. Trimming cost V 6 bases and J 1 base; bases outside gene matches: 10. Germline V gene sequence: CDR1 SQVTM, CDR2 ANQGSEA. The CDR3 is 15 residues long. CDR3 DNA sequence: TGCAGCGTCTCTGGGGGACAGGGACGATCCTACGAGCAGTACTTC. Translating it yields CSVSGGQGRSYEQYF.

This chain uses TRBV5-1 with TRBJ2-5; 7 bases line up with TRBD2. The V and J ends lost 4 bases and 2 bases, in that order; junction bases with no gene match: 11. There are 16 residues in the CDR3. The V gene's germline CDR1 is SGHRS and CDR2 YFSETQ. The CDR3 loop is CASSLLGGESQETQYF. The CDR3 DNA is TGCGCCAGCAGCCTCTTGGGAGGGGAAAGTCAAGAGACCCAGTACTTC.

This clone was detected only a few times. The chain joins TRBV6-5 to TRBJ2-5; D gene uncertain. The CDR3 runs 14 residues. Germline loops: CDR1 MNHEY, CDR2 SVGAGI. V lost 4 bases to trimming and J lost 2 bases, with 11 bases between them. The CDR3 is CASSSSALQETQYF. The CDR3 nucleotides read TGTGCCAGCAGTTCTAGTGCTTTGCAAGAGACCCAGTACTTC.

V is TRBV7-3 and J is TRBJ1-1; D possibly corresponds to TRBD1 (6 bases). Trimming stripped 1 base from V and 2 bases from J, with 17 bases between. The CDR3 length is 17 residues. The germline V gene has CDR1 SGHTA and CDR2 FQGTGA. This chain's CDR3 is CASSLIATGTSNTEAFF. CDR3 nucleotide sequence: TGTGCCAGCAGCTTAATAGCAACCGGGACATCAAACACTGAAGCTTTCTTT.

V is TRBV28 and J is TRBJ1-5, with 11 nucleotides matching TRBD1. Trimming cost V 6 bases and J 7 bases; bases outside gene matches: 5. CDR3 length equals 14 residues. Germline loops: CDR1 MDHEN, CDR2 SYDVKM. CDR3 DNA: TGTGCCAGCAGGGGGACAGGGGGTGGACAGCCCCAGCATTTT. Its translation is CASRGTGGGQPQHF.

The V call is TRBV6-5, the J call TRBJ2-7; D may be TRBD2 (6 bases). CDR1 MNHEY and CDR2 SVGAGI come from the germline V gene. The CDR3 sequence is 15 residues long. With 6 bases removed from V and 3 bases from J, the gap between germline ends came to 18 bases. CDR3 sequence: CASRHPGTALYEQYF. DNA for the CDR3: TGTGCCAGCAGACACCCGGGGACTGCCCTCTACGAGCAGTACTTC.

V gene TRBV7-9 combines with J gene TRBJ2-7; a weak D match, TRBD1 (5 bases). The CDR3 consists of 15 residues. The germline V and J ends were trimmed by 2 bases and 2 bases, with 13 bases remaining between them. Germline CDR1 and CDR2: SEHNR and FQNEAQ (reference sequence). For the CDR3, the DNA is TGTGCCAGCAGCTTAAACGAAGGGGCCCCCTACGAGCAGTACTTC. Translation: CASSLNEGAPYEQYF. The whole variable domain, remainder taken from reference TRBV7-9 and TRBJ2-7, is DTGVSQNPRHKITKRGQNVTFRCDPISEHNRLYWYRQTLGQGPEFLTYFQNEAQLEKSRLLSDRFSAERPKGSFSTLEIQRTEQGDSAMYLCASSLNEGAPYEQYFGPGTRLTVT.

The chain recombines TRBV2 with TRBJ2-1; 10 bases are a match to TRBD1. CDR1 is SNHLY and CDR2 is FYNNEI in the germline V gene. Trimming took 4 bases from V and 6 from J; bases not matched to a gene: 6. The CDR3 is 15 amino acids. The CDR3 protein is CASSGPGQGFNEQFF. CDR3 nucleotides: TGTGCCAGCAGTGGACCGGGACAGGGGTTCAATGAGCAGTTCTTC.

The V gene is TRBV7-9, the J gene TRBJ2-1, with 14 bases matching TRBD2. The V gene end was trimmed by 6 bases and the J gene end by 8 bases; junction bases not matched to a gene: 12. Germline V gives CDR1 SEHNR, CDR2 FQNEAQ (reference sequence). The CDR3 is 17 residues long. The CDR3 nucleotides read TGTGCCAGCAGGCATACAGGACTAGCGGGAGGAGGGGATGAGCAGTTCTTC. It encodes CASRHTGLAGGGDEQFF. The full variable domain, rest sourced from reference TRBV7-9 and TRBJ2-1, is DTGVSQNPRHKITKRGQNVTFRCDPISEHNRLYWYRQTLGQGPEFLTYFQNEAQLEKSRLLSDRFSAERPKGSFSTLEIQRTEQGDSAMYLCASRHTGLAGGGDEQFFGPGTRLTVL.

This clone was seen a few times. The chain joins TRBV28 to TRBJ2-7; 8 nucleotides match TRBD1. CDR1 and CDR2 from the germline V gene are MDHEN and SYDVKM. The length of the CDR3 is 14 residues. Trimming removed 5 bases from V and 3 bases from J; junction bases left unmatched: 6. The CDR3 is CASSTGGRGYEQYF. CDR3 DNA sequence: TGTGCCAGCAGTACAGGGGGGAGAGGCTACGAGCAGTACTTC. The full variable domain, completed using reference TRBV28 and TRBJ2-7, is DVKVTQSSRYLVKRTGEKVFLECVQDMDHENMFWYRQDPGLGLRLIYFSYDVKMKEKGDIPEGYSVSREKKERFSLILESASTNQTSMYLCASSTGGRGYEQYFGPGTRLTVT.

This clone was observed a single time. The V and J genes are TRBV29-1 and TRBJ2-5, with TRBD2 matching over 8 bases. V dropped 5 bases and J dropped 5; count of bases not matched to a gene: 7. The CDR3 extends over 13 amino acids. Germline lookup yields CDR1 SQVTM and CDR2 ANQGSEA. The CDR3 region is CSVRRTSLETQYF. CDR3 coding DNA: TGCAGCGTTCGTCGGACTAGCCTGGAGACCCAGTACTTC.

The gene calls are TRBV4-1 and TRBJ2-1, with 13 nucleotides matching TRBD2. Germline V gives CDR1 MGHRA, CDR2 YSYEKL. V was clipped by 4 bases and J by 7 bases; unmatched bases: 4. The CDR3 consists of 15 residues. The DNA of the CDR3 is TGCGCCAGCAGCCTACTAGCGGGGGGGTTTAATGAGCAGTTCTTC. It codes for CASSLLAGGFNEQFF.

This clone was picked up a small number of times. The CDR3 DNA sequence: TGTGCCACCAGCAGACGGACAACGAACACCGGGGAGCTGTTTTTT. It specifies CATSRRTTNTGELFF. The V call is TRBV15, the J call TRBJ2-2, with D possibly matching TRBD1 (5 bases). Trimming removed 2 bases at V and 0 bases at J, with 7 bases between. Germline CDR1 and CDR2: LNHNV and YYDKDF (reference sequence). The length of the CDR3 is 15 residues. Based on the CDR3 plus reference TRBV15 and TRBJ2-2, the full variable domain is DAMVIQNPRYQVTQFGKPVTLSCSQTLNHNVMYWYQQKSSQAPKLLFHYYDKDFNNEADTPDNFQSRRPNTSFCFLDIRSPGLGDTAMYLCATSRRTTNTGELFFGEGSRLTVL.

The V and J genes are TRBV28 and TRBJ1-6; D may be TRBD1 (6 bases). The CDR3 is 17 amino acids. V was shortened by 2 bases and J by 0 bases, with 11 bases between the two germline ends. Germline-derived CDR1 and CDR2 are MDHEN and SYDVKM. DNA of the CDR3: TGTGCCAGCAGTTTAGGCACAGGGTACTCCTATAATTCACCCCTCCACTTT. Protein product: CASSLGTGYSYNSPLHF.

This sequence joins TRBV6-1 and TRBJ1-1, with a possible D match to TRBD1 (6 bases). The CDR3 length is 13 residues. V was shortened by 5 bases and J by 4 bases, with 11 bases between the two germline ends. Germline-derived CDR1 and CDR2 are MNHNS and SASEGT. This CDR3 reads CASSRQESTEAFF. DNA of the CDR3: TGTGCCAGCAGTAGACAGGAAAGCACTGAAGCTTTCTTT.

This clone was detected only a few times. The V gene is TRBV5-6, the J gene TRBJ2-1; 13 nucleotides line up with TRBD2. The CDR3 sequence is 16 residues long. The junction had 4 bases not matched to a gene; V was cut back by 2 bases and J by 5 bases. Germline CDR1 SGHDT, CDR2 YYEEEE. CDR3 region: CASSFEGLAGHNEQFF. The CDR3 nucleotides read TGTGCCAGCAGCTTTGAGGGACTAGCGGGACACAATGAGCAGTTCTTC.

The sample holds a few counts of this clone. The CDR3 protein is CASSFQRTSNEKLFF. In nucleotides, the CDR3 is TGTGCCAGCAGTTTTCAGCGGACTTCGAATGAAAAACTGTTTTTT. The chain is built from TRBV6-5 and TRBJ1-4; D is uncertain. Germline assignment: CDR1 MNHEY and CDR2 SVGAGI. Trimming pared 4 bases from V and 5 bases from J, leaving 14 bases between. This CDR3 contains 15 residues.